These 27 T cell receptor beta chains were all obtained from the same sample, sequenced in a study of lymphopenia after photon versus proton radiotherapy. Using immunoSEQ multiplex PCR, the repertoire was profiled, and TCRdb retains in-frame clones only, with some absent. The sample has tens of thousands of clones; 84% are singletons. The source was peripheral blood, collected from a patient treated with proton-based radiotherapy. The origin of the receptors is a woman aged 70-85 years with pancreatic cancer.

This clone was detected only a few times. The J gene is TRBJ1-2, the V gene TRBV2; 8 bases agree with TRBD1. Germline V gene data show CDR1 as SNHLY and CDR2 as FYNNEI. CDR3 length: 13 residues. Trimming at V came to 8 bases and at J to 8 bases, leaving 10 bases not matched to a gene. The CDR3, as DNA: TGTGCCAGCCACTTCCAGGGGGCTATGGGCTACACCTTC. This gives the protein CASHFQGAMGYTF.

This clone has just one count. This sequence joins TRBV4-3 and TRBJ2-2; 7 nucleotides line up with TRBD2. V lost 0 bases to trimming and J lost 6 bases; unmatched junction nucleotides: 13. CDR1 and CDR2 (germline): LGHNA, YSLEER. The CDR3 extends over 18 amino acids. This CDR3 is CASSQDLPGGLWAGELFF. In DNA form, the CDR3 reads TGCGCCAGCAGCCAAGATCTTCCGGGAGGATTGTGGGCCGGGGAGCTGTTTTTT.

The J gene is TRBJ2-2, the V gene TRBV11-2; TRBD2 matches at 7 bases. V was pared by 3 bases and J by 5 bases, with 9 bases of the junction left unmatched. The CDR3 contains 16 residues. Germline-derived CDR1 and CDR2 are SGHAT and FQNNGV. CDR3 residues: CASSFLREVLTGELFF. The CDR3 DNA sequence: TGTGCCAGCAGCTTTCTCCGGGAGGTGTTGACCGGGGAGCTGTTTTTT.

The chain recombines TRBV11-3 with TRBJ1-4; 7 bases fit TRBD1. The CDR3 contains 17 residues. The junction had 11 bases not matched to a gene; V was cut back by 0 bases and J by 7 bases. CDR1 is SGHNT, CDR2 YENEEA, per germline. The CDR3 nucleotides are TGTGCCAGCAGCTTAGAGACCCGACAGGGTGGAGGTGAAAAACTGTTTTTT. Its translation: CASSLETRQGGGEKLFF.

Notes on this clone: A junction boundary mismatches the germline segment, possibly from a read error. The chain combines TRBV27 with TRBJ1-2, with D perhaps TRBD1 (5 bases). Germline loops: CDR1 MNHEY, CDR2 SMNVEV (reference sequence). The CDR3 runs to 13 residues. For the CDR3, the DNA is TGTGCCAGCAGTTCGGCCGTCGAGAGCACAGGAGTCTTC. Amino acid sequence: CASSSAVESTGVF.

This chain links TRBV28 with TRBJ2-5; 10 bases are a match to TRBD1. This CDR3 is 15 amino acids long. V shed 3 bases and J 4 bases; nucleotides not matched to a gene: 5. Germline V gives CDR1 MDHEN, CDR2 SYDVKM. The CDR3 protein is CASSFGTGDGETQYF. DNA for the CDR3: TGTGCCAGCAGTTTTGGGACAGGGGACGGAGAGACCCAGTACTTC.

The rearrangement joins TRBV14 to TRBJ1-5; D remains ambiguous. The germline V and J ends were trimmed by 4 bases and 4 bases, with 5 bases remaining between them. This CDR3 has 12 residues. Germline CDR1 SGHDN, CDR2 FVKESK. The CDR3 DNA sequence: TGTGCCAGCAGCCCCGGGAATCAGCCCCAGCATTTT. It specifies CASSPGNQPQHF. The full variable domain, completed using reference TRBV14 and TRBJ1-5, is EAGVTQFPSHSVIEKGQTVTLRCDPISGHDNLYWYRRVMGKEIKFLLHFVKESKQDESGMPNNRFLAERTGGTYSTLKVQPAELEDSGVYFCASSPGNQPQHFGDGTRLSIL.

The genes are TRBV13 and TRBJ2-5; tentative D call: TRBD1 (5 bases). The CDR3 runs 14 residues. Germline V gene sequence: CDR1 PRHDT, CDR2 FYEKMQ (reference sequence). The V gene lost 4 bases and the J gene lost 3 bases, with 12 bases spanning the gap. The CDR3 DNA reads TGTGCCAGCAGCTCCCAGGGCGGCGAAGAGACCCAGTACTTC. It is translated as CASSSQGGEETQYF.

The rearrangement joins TRBV27 to TRBJ1-5; TRBD1 aligns across 7 bases. The V gene end was trimmed by 6 bases and the J gene end by 4 bases; junction bases not matched to a gene: 9. CDR1 and CDR2 from the germline V gene are MNHEY and SMNVEV (reference sequence). The CDR3 spans 15 residues. The CDR3 reads CASRPQGQSNQPQHF. For the CDR3, the DNA is TGTGCCAGCAGACCTCAGGGACAGTCTAATCAGCCCCAGCATTTT.

This clone was observed a single time. The CDR3 region is CASSVPQGLNTEAFF. CDR3 in DNA: TGTGCCAGCAGCGTTCCACAGGGGCTAAACACTGAAGCTTTCTTT. This chain joins TRBV5-8 and TRBJ1-1, with 7 bases aligning to TRBD1. CDR1 is SGHTS, CDR2 YDEGEE, per germline. This CDR3 contains 15 residues. With V trimmed by 4 bases and J by 2 bases, 8 bases remained unmatched. The complete variable domain, with remaining parts taken from reference TRBV5-8 and TRBJ1-1, reads EAGVTQSPTHLIKTRGQQATLRCSPISGHTSVYWYQQALGLGLQFLLWYDEGEERNRGNFPPRFSGRQFPNYSSELNVNALELEDSALYLCASSVPQGLNTEAFFGQGTRLTVV.

V usage is TRBV10-2 and J usage is TRBJ2-1, with 8 bases matching TRBD2. Trimming removed 3 bases from V and 12 bases from J; junction bases left unmatched: 10. The CDR3 loop spans 14 amino acids. Germline CDR1 and CDR2: WSHSY and SAAADI. The CDR3 DNA reads TGCGCCAGCAGTGATATAAGCGGGAGAGGGTCGCAGTTCTTC. The encoded protein is CASSDISGRGSQFF.

The chain is built from TRBV18 and TRBJ1-6; D gene unclear. V lost 3 bases and J 5 bases, leaving 11 bases between the germline ends. The CDR3 has 15 amino acids. CDR1 and CDR2 (germline): KGHSH, LQKENI. This CDR3 is CASSPSESNNSPLHF. CDR3 coding DNA: TGTGCCAGCTCACCCTCGGAGTCGAATAATTCACCCCTCCACTTT.

The V and J genes are TRBV7-8 and TRBJ2-1; D is perhaps TRBD2 (5 bases). CDR3 size: 17 residues. Trimming left V 3 bases short and J 0 bases short, with 15 bases between. The germline gives CDR1 SGHVS, CDR2 FQNEAQ. CDR3 DNA: TGTGCCAGCAGCTTGAGAGCGGTCCCGAGCTCCTACAATGAGCAGTTCTTC. It translates to CASSLRAVPSSYNEQFF.

The chain combines TRBV7-2 with TRBJ2-7; D is uncertain. Germline V gene lookup returns CDR1 SGHTA and CDR2 FQGNSA. The V and J ends lost 2 bases and 0 bases respectively, with 2 bases between them. The CDR3 totals 12 residues. In DNA, the CDR3 is TGTGCCAGCAGCTTACCCTCCTACGAGCAGTACTTC. This encodes CASSLPSYEQYF.

The CDR3 sequence is CASSVASSGNTEAFF. The CDR3, as DNA: TGTGCCAGCAGCGTAGCTTCGTCAGGGAACACTGAAGCTTTCTTT. This chain links TRBV9 with TRBJ1-1; D uncertain. The V and J ends lost 0 bases and 1 base respectively, with 10 bases between them. This CDR3 contains 15 residues. Germline CDR1 is SGDLS and CDR2 is YYNGEE. The entire variable domain, with the rest obtained from reference TRBV9 and TRBJ1-1, is as follows: DSGVTQTPKHLITATGQRVTLRCSPRSGDLSVYWYQQSLDQGLQFLIQYYNGEERAKGNILERFSAQQFPDLHSELNLSSLELGDSALYFCASSVASSGNTEAFFGQGTRLTVV.

The chain couples TRBV11-3 to TRBJ2-7; D is possibly TRBD1 (5 bases). This CDR3 has 14 amino acids. V lost 4 bases to trimming and J lost 6 bases, with 16 bases between them. CDR1 and CDR2 (germline): SGHNT, YENEEA. The CDR3 here is CASSSGQGFGEQYF. CDR3 bases: TGTGCCAGCAGCTCCGGCCAGGGTTTCGGCGAGCAGTACTTC.

The chain has TRBV5-1 and TRBJ1-1, with D possibly being TRBD1 (5 bases). V was pared by 0 bases and J by 3 bases, with 18 bases between. CDR1 is SGHRS, CDR2 YFSETQ, per germline. This CDR3 contains 17 residues. This CDR3 reads CASSLGTLQKLDTEAFF. The CDR3 DNA is TGCGCCAGCAGCTTGGGGACACTCCAGAAGTTGGACACTGAAGCTTTCTTT.

This rearrangement joins TRBV18 to TRBJ2-7; D is uncertain. Germline V gives CDR1 KGHSH, CDR2 LQKENI. V shed 4 bases and J shed 0 bases, with 7 bases lying between them. The CDR3 has 13 residues. The CDR3 DNA reads as TGTGCCAGCTCACTCCCGAGCTCCTACGAGCAGTACTTC. Amino acids: CASSLPSSYEQYF. Filled out from reference TRBV18 and TRBJ2-7, the complete variable domain reads NAGVMQNPRHLVRRRGQEARLRCSPMKGHSHVYWYRQLPEEGLKFMVYLQKENIIDESGMPKERFSAEFPKEGPSILRIQQVVRGDSAAYFCASSLPSSYEQYFGPGTRLTVT.

V is TRBV5-1 and J is TRBJ2-5; D is possibly TRBD2 (5 bases). Trimming left V 4 bases short and J 4 bases short, with 14 bases between. The CDR3 is made up of 14 amino acids. Germline V gene sequence: CDR1 SGHRS, CDR2 YFSETQ. CDR3 residues: CASSPLDGRETQYF. The CDR3 coding sequence is TGCGCCAGCAGCCCGTTGGATGGGAGAGAGACCCAGTACTTC.

In this sample, this clone turned up a few times. The chain carries TRBV11-3 and TRBJ1-1; D is unresolved. The CDR3 has 13 residues. V lost 4 bases, J lost 1 base, and 7 bases lay in between. Germline assignment: CDR1 SGHNT and CDR2 YENEEA. CDR3 protein: CASSYRENTEAFF. CDR3 in DNA: TGTGCCAGCAGCTACCGAGAGAACACTGAAGCTTTCTTT. The variable domain in full, with the rest retrieved from reference TRBV11-3 and TRBJ1-1, is EAGVVQSPRYKIIEKKQPVAFWCNPISGHNTLYWYLQNLGQGPELLIRYENEEAVDDSQLPKDRFSAERLKGVDSTLKIQPAELGDSAVYLCASSYRENTEAFFGQGTRLTVV.

This clone has just one count. The chain employs TRBV5-6 and TRBJ2-2, with D possibly matching TRBD1 (5 bases). CDR1 SGHDT and CDR2 YYEEEE come from the germline V gene. V lost 6 bases and J lost 4, with 13 bases in between. This CDR3 region has 14 residues. DNA for the CDR3: TGTGCCAGCAACCGAAGGGGCTCCACCGGGGAGCTGTTTTTT. Its translation is CASNRRGSTGELFF.

The CDR3 region is CASSLDSYNSPLHF. In nucleotides, the CDR3 is TGCGCCAGCAGCTTGGACAGTTATAATTCACCCCTCCACTTT. The rearrangement uses TRBV5-1 and TRBJ1-6, with unresolved D. Germline CDR1 and CDR2: SGHRS and YFSETQ. V lost 0 bases to trimming and J lost 4 bases, with 5 bases between them. CDR3 length: 14 residues.

The chain links TRBV19 to TRBJ2-5; D is perhaps TRBD1 or TRBD2 (5 bases each). The DNA end lines up better with TRBJ2-7; the J call may be wrong. From germline, CDR1 is LNHDA and CDR2 SQIVND (reference sequence). This CDR3 is built from 16 residues. CDR3 sequence (DNA): TGTGCCAGTAGTCCGAACACCGGGACGGCAAGCTACGAGCAGTACTTC. This translates into CASSPNTGTASYEQYF.

V is TRBV5-1 and J is TRBJ2-2; 7 bases fit TRBD1. V shed 4 bases, J shed 5 bases, and the junction held 2 bases outside the gene matches. The CDR3 covers 13 residues. Per the germline V gene, CDR1 is SGHRS and CDR2 is YFSETQ. CDR3 loop: CASSVQGTGELFF. In nucleotides, the CDR3 is TGCGCCAGCAGCGTACAGGGGACCGGGGAGCTGTTTTTT.

J is TRBJ1-1 and V is TRBV4-1, with D possibly TRBD1 on 6 matching bases. The V end was cut by 5 bases, the J end by 5 bases, with 12 bases between. Germline CDR1 reads MGHRA; CDR2 reads YSYEKL. This CDR3 is built from 13 residues. The DNA for the CDR3 is TGCGCCAGCAGCAGGGGGGAAGCTACTGAAGCTTTCTTT. Protein: CASSRGEATEAFF.

In this sample, this clone turned up a few times. This rearrangement joins TRBV18 to TRBJ2-7, with 10 nucleotides matching TRBD2. Germline V gene data show CDR1 as KGHSH and CDR2 as LQKENI. The V and J ends lost 3 bases and 5 bases, in that order; junction bases with no gene match: 4. The length of the CDR3 is 14 residues. The chain's CDR3 is CASSPLAGDNEQYF. The CDR3 DNA reads as TGTGCCAGCTCACCCCTAGCGGGAGATAACGAGCAGTACTTC. Full variable domain (remainder filled in from reference TRBV18 and TRBJ2-7): NAGVMQNPRHLVRRRGQEARLRCSPMKGHSHVYWYRQLPEEGLKFMVYLQKENIIDESGMPKERFSAEFPKEGPSILRIQQVVRGDSAAYFCASSPLAGDNEQYFGPGTRLTVT.

The CDR3 protein is CASRDLALSTDTQYF. The CDR3 DNA follows: TGTGCCAGCAGGGATCTAGCGCTTAGCACAGATACGCAGTATTTT. This chain connects TRBV5-4 to TRBJ2-3, with D possibly matching TRBD2 (6 bases). The germline CDR1 and CDR2 sequences are SGHNT and YYREEE (reference sequence). V dropped 5 bases and J dropped 0 bases, with 13 bases sitting between them. There are 15 residues in the CDR3.